This record covers a single TCR beta chain. As yet, its antigen is unknown. Treatment-naive patients with stable or active relapsing-remitting disease were the multiple sclerosis controls. TEMRA cells were enriched by FACS, and CD4+ and CD8+ T cells were negatively isolated. Random-hexamer reverse transcription was applied to about 0.45 to 1 ug RNA. An immunoSEQ multiplex PCR amplified TCR beta CDR3 over 54 Vbeta and 13 Jbeta. MiXCR, run by TCRdb on the immunoSEQ multiplex PCR reads, gives a single entry per CDR3 protein. The sample shows roughly 150,000 distinct CDR3 sequences, approximately 94% of them seen only once. With 2 bases removed from V and 2 bases from J, the gap between germline ends came to 17 bases. Germline loops: CDR1 KGHDR, CDR2 SFDVKD. The CDR3 consists of 17 residues. This sample is part of a study of CD8 T cells in Susac syndrome. Study results and caveats: The relatively small number of individuals in the TCR sequencing and HLA analysis was acknowledged by the study.

This receptor was obtained from a human donor with multiple sclerosis. The chain uses TRBV24-1 and TRBJ2-5, with D possibly being TRBD1 or TRBD2 (5 bases each). The material sequenced was CD4+ T cells from PBMCs. This CDR3 is CATSDSSARGRQETQYF. The CDR3, as DNA: TGTGCCACCAGTGATTCCTCCGCCCGGGGCAGACAAGAGACCCAGTACTTC.